The rows below give T cell receptor beta chains drawn from one sample of a study of CD8 T cells in ankylosing spondylitis. A single record per CDR3 protein comes from TCRdb applying MiXCR to the 5' RACE reads. The repertoire holds about 220,000 distinct CDR3 sequences, with roughly 25% as singletons. Sequenced sample: blood, either unsorted or a sorted T cell fraction (not recorded which). Receptors were obtained from a male donor with ankylosing spondylitis or in good health (not recorded which). CDR3s include the opening cysteine and the closing phenylalanine or tryptophan. A D gene is named only where the DNA matches it firmly. Clone size is not always given. Where it is, it says once, few, many or a class for expanded clones.

abundance	j_gene	v_gene	d_gene	CDR3nt	CDR3aa
many	TRBJ2-5	TRBV4-2	TRBD1	TGTGCCAGCAGCCAAGAATATATACAGGGGATACAAGAGACCCAGTACTTC	CASSQEYIQGIQETQYF
many	TRBJ2-4	TRBV20-1	TRBD2	TGCAGTGCTGAAGGACTAGCGGGAAAGGCACACATTCAGTACTTC	CSAEGLAGKAHIQYF
few	TRBJ2-4	TRBV20-1	TRBD2	TGCAGTGCTAGTCGCCTAGCGGGACGAAACATTCAGTACTTC	CSASRLAGRNIQYF
many	TRBJ2-5	TRBV5-1	NA	TGCGCCAGCAGCTTGGACGGTACTCATCAAGAGACCCAGTACTTC	CASSLDGTHQETQYF
NA	TRBJ2-7	TRBV7-2	TRBD2	TGTGCCAGCAGCTGGTCCGGGACGCAAGCGGGGGAGCAGTACTTC	CASSWSGTQAGEQYF
NA	TRBJ2-7	TRBV5-6	TRBD2	TGTGCCAGCAGCTTGGCCGGGGGGGGCCACGAGCAGTACTTC	CASSLAGGGHEQYF
many	TRBJ2-2	TRBV12-3/TRBV12-4	NA	TGTGCCAGCAGGCCCGACAGGGCGGGAACCGGGGAGCTGTTTTTT	CASRPDRAGTGELFF
many	TRBJ2-5	TRBV5-1	NA	TGCGCCAGCAGCTTGTCCGGGCGGCAAGAAGAGACCCAGTACTTC	CASSLSGRQEETQYF
few	TRBJ1-3	TRBV20-1	TRBD1	TGCAGTGCTATACAGGGGAATGGAAACACCATATATTTT	CSAIQGNGNTIYF
many	TRBJ1-5	TRBV29-1	TRBD1	TGCAGCGTTACCCTGACAGGGGGGGGAAATAGCAATCAGCCCCAGCATTTT	CSVTLTGGGNSNQPQHF
NA	TRBJ2-2	TRBV19	NA	TGTGCCAGTAGTATTAGCAGTGTCGGAACCGGGGAGCTGTTTTTT	CASSISSVGTGELFF
many	TRBJ2-5	TRBV2	TRBD2	TGTGCCAGCATTAAGCTAGCGGGAGGGCCAGGGGAGACCCAGTACTTC	CASIKLAGGPGETQYF
few	TRBJ2-5	TRBV7-9	NA	TGTGCCAGCAGCTCGTTTCGGGAGCAAGAGACCCAGTACTTC	CASSSFREQETQYF
many	TRBJ1-2	TRBV27	TRBD1	TGTGCCAGCAGTCCCTCACGGACAGGGAACTATGGCTACACCTTC	CASSPSRTGNYGYTF
NA	TRBJ2-2	TRBV4-3	NA	TGCGCCAGCAGCCAAGTTACAAGAGACACCGGGGAGCTGTTTTTT	CASSQVTRDTGELFF
NA	TRBJ2-1	TRBV27	TRBD1	TGTGCCAGCAGCCGACAGGGGCGAGGGGACCATGAGCAGTTCTTC	CASSRQGRGDHEQFF
many	TRBJ1-4	TRBV20-1	TRBD1	TGCAGTGCTACATCAAGACAGGGAAGATTTAATGAAAAACTGTTTTTT	CSATSRQGRFNEKLFF
NA	TRBJ2-2	TRBV5-1	TRBD2	TGCGCCAGCAGCCAAGAAGCGGGACGGACCGGGGAGCTGTTTTTT	CASSQEAGRTGELFF
NA	TRBJ2-6	TRBV20-1	TRBD2	TGCAGTGCTATAAAAGGACTAGCGGACAACTCTGGGGCCAACGTCCTGACTTTC	CSAIKGLADNSGANVLTF
NA	TRBJ2-3	TRBV4-3	NA	TGCGCCAGCAGCCAAGAGGGGCGGAACACAGATACGCAGTATTTT	CASSQEGRNTDTQYF
NA	TRBJ1-2	TRBV20-1	NA	TGCAGTGCTAGTCCCGTCTGGGGCTATGGCTACACCTTC	CSASPVWGYGYTF
NA	TRBJ1-1	TRBV4-3	NA	TGCGCCAGCGGATACCGGCAGGACACTGAAGCTTTCTTT	CASGYRQDTEAFF
NA	TRBJ1-4	TRBV6-2/TRBV6-3	NA	TGTGCCAGCAGCCAACACGGCGTTGTGGAAAAACTGTTTTTT	CASSQHGVVEKLFF
few	TRBJ2-7	TRBV20-1	TRBD2	TGCAGTGCGACCGGGACTAGCGCAACCTACGAGCAGTACTTC	CSATGTSATYEQYF
once	TRBJ2-5	TRBV10-3	TRBD2	TGTGCCAGCACTAGCGGGAGTGGAGAGACCCAGTACTTC	CASTSGSGETQYF
NA	TRBJ1-5	TRBV29-1	NA	TGCAGCGTTGGGGGCATTGGGGAACCCCAGCATTTT	CSVGGIGEPQHF
NA	TRBJ2-3	TRBV15	TRBD2	TGTGCCACCAGAGCTAGCGGGGGCACAGATACGCAGTATTTT	CATRASGGTDTQYF
many	TRBJ1-1	TRBV12-3/TRBV12-4	NA	TGTGCCAGCAGTTTACAGGGGTTGAGGAACACTGAAGCTTTCTTT	CASSLQGLRNTEAFF
many	TRBJ1-1	TRBV7-2	NA	TGTGCCAGCACCCTTAGGCCGGGTGCTAACACTGAAGCTTTCTTT	CASTLRPGANTEAFF
once	TRBJ2-5	TRBV20-1	NA	TGCAGTGCTAGATCGACCGACCAAGAGACCCAGTACTTC	CSARSTDQETQYF
NA	TRBJ2-1	TRBV21-1	NA	TGTGCCAGAGTACTCCTGAATAAAGATGAGCAGTTCTTC	CARVLLNKDEQFF
many	TRBJ2-3	TRBV29-1	NA	TGCAGCATTGGGGGCGGGAGAACAGATACGCAGTATTTT	CSIGGGRTDTQYF
many	TRBJ2-3	TRBV28	NA	TGTGCCAGCAGCAGGAGGGGGCTTGGAGCAGATACGCAGTATTTT	CASSRRGLGADTQYF
few	TRBJ2-7	TRBV20-1	TRBD2	TGCAGTGCTAGACCCCCGCTAGCGGGAACTTACGAGCAGTACTTC	CSARPPLAGTYEQYF
once	TRBJ2-1	TRBV6-7	NA	TGTGCCTGCAGTTTGGCGGGTGGAGGACGGCTTGGGTACAATGAGCAGTTCTTC	CACSLAGGGRLGYNEQFF
NA	TRBJ2-5	TRBV29-1	TRBD2	TGCAGCGTTGGGACTAGAGAGACCCAGTACTTC	CSVGTRETQYF
many	TRBJ2-1	TRBV5-1	TRBD2	TGCGCCAGCAGCTTGGGGACTAGCGGGAACAATGAGCAGTTCTTC	CASSLGTSGNNEQFF
NA	TRBJ2-3	TRBV10-3	TRBD2	TGTGCCATCAAGAAACTAGCGGGAAGCACAGATACGCAGTATTTT	CAIKKLAGSTDTQYF
many	TRBJ2-7	TRBV7-9	NA	TGTGCCAGCAGCTTAGCTTGGACTTCAATTACCTACGAGCAGTACTTC	CASSLAWTSITYEQYF
NA	TRBJ2-4	TRBV5-1	TRBD1	TGCGCCAGCAGCTTGGGACAGGGTGGGTCCAAAAACATTCAGTACTTC	CASSLGQGGSKNIQYF
once	TRBJ2-7	TRBV12-3/TRBV12-4	TRBD2	TGTGCCAGCAGTTTAGGCTCTAGCGGGAGGGCCGGCGAGCAGTACTTC	CASSLGSSGRAGEQYF
NA	TRBJ2-1	TRBV12-3/TRBV12-4	NA	TGTGCCAGCACCGGAGCGAGGAATTCCTACAATGAGCAGTTCTTC	CASTGARNSYNEQFF
few	TRBJ1-3	TRBV7-2	NA	TGTGCCAGCAGCCCGAGGTCCCTGGGCTCTGGAAACACCATATATTTT	CASSPRSLGSGNTIYF
many	TRBJ2-2	TRBV15	NA	TGTGCCACCACCCTTGGGGGTCAGGGTGGCACCGGGGAGCTGTTTTTT	CATTLGGQGGTGELFF
many	TRBJ2-7	TRBV27	TRBD1	TGTGCCAGCAGCCTCGAGGCAGGGGGATCAGAGTACTTC	CASSLEAGGSEYF
many	TRBJ1-5	TRBV6-5	NA	TGTGCCAGCAGTTACGCGGTACTGGACAATCAGCCCCAGCATTTT	CASSYAVLDNQPQHF
many	TRBJ2-5	TRBV7-9	TRBD1	TGTGCCAGCAGCTTAGGGGACAGGACGTACCAAGAGACCCAGTACTTC	CASSLGDRTYQETQYF
NA	TRBJ2-7	TRBV6-5	TRBD2	TGTGCCAGCAGTTACCAGCTAGCGGGGGTGAGCGAGCAGTACTTC	CASSYQLAGVSEQYF